The 2 T cell receptor beta chains below come from one sample, sequenced in a study of shared T cell receptors in the human thymus. The data were produced by immunoSEQ multiplex PCR, yet TCRdb's version contains in-frame clones alone and is incomplete. The sample consists of roughly 710,000 clones, 80% to 90% of them appearing once. These records were also assigned to another study, of human thymus T cells.

The material sequenced was thymocytes. These receptors were obtained from a girl in the first two years of life with a congenital heart defect.

V usage is TRBV6-7 and J usage is TRBJ2-7, with TRBD2 as a possible D gene (5 bases). TRBV6-7 is marked as an open reading frame, function uncertain. Trimming removed 11 bases at V and 3 bases at J, with 14 bases between. The CDR3 loop spans 12 amino acids. CDR3 DNA: TGTGCCGGCACCGGACTGGACTACGAGCAGTACTTC. It translates to CAGTGLDYEQYF.

The chain joins TRBV5-1 to TRBJ2-4, with a tentative D call TRBD2 (5 bases). The CDR3 covers 17 residues. Trimming cost V 3 bases and J 0 bases, with 16 bases left between them. Germline assignment: CDR1 SGHRS and CDR2 YFSETQ. The CDR3 coding sequence is TGCGCCAGCAGCTCCGGAGGCCGGACGTTAGCCAAAAACATTCAGTACTTC. Encoded protein: CASSSGGRTLAKNIQYF.